This T cell receptor (beta chain) derives from a study of blood T cell repertoires in COVID-19. Seattle patients were enrolled while actively infected and followed longitudinally. This table comes from immunoSEQ multiplex PCR, and its TCRdb copy is limited to in-frame clones, with some not included. The table lists about 160,000 clones, 85% to 95% of them singletons, with under 2% in the top ten. The CDR3 has 15 residues. Trimming at V came to 3 bases and at J to 6 bases, leaving 11 bases not matched to a gene. Germline values: CDR1 SQVTM, CDR2 ANQGSEA. This clonotype was obtained from a woman aged 55-70 years with COVID-19, enrolled during active disease. The rearrangement joins TRBV29-1 to TRBJ1-1, with 9 bases identical to TRBD1. The source material was peripheral blood. The CDR3: CSVDGDRGYLAEAFF. DNA for the CDR3: TGCAGCGTTGATGGTGACAGGGGGTACCTGGCTGAAGCTTTCTTT.